Presented here are 22 T cell receptor beta chains from one specimen sequenced in a study of T-cell reconstitution after alpha-beta-depleted transplantation in children. For TCRbeta, the library was prepared with unique molecular identifiers. TCRdb reprocessed the PCR reads with MiXCR, giving one entry per CDR3 protein. The sample shows about 640,000 distinct CDR3 sequences, 10% to 15% of them seen only once. The sequencing here drew on PBMCs, mostly from graft donor cells, taken 360 days after TCRalphabeta/CD19-depleted stem cell transplant. The receptor source for this set is a male patient under 18 who had a stem cell transplant for acute myeloid leukemia, so the T cells may come from the graft donor.

This chain links TRBV11-3 with TRBJ2-1; D not certain. The CDR3 runs to 13 residues. From germline, CDR1 is SGHNT and CDR2 YENEEA. V was shortened by 5 bases and J by 5 bases, with 10 bases between the two germline ends. CDR3 region: CASSPFSNNEQFF. The DNA of the CDR3 is TGTGCCAGCAGCCCGTTCTCAAACAATGAGCAGTTCTTC.

A few counts support this clonotype. This chain joins TRBV5-5 and TRBJ1-6; D gene unclear. CDR1 and CDR2 (germline): SGHKS, YYEKEE (reference sequence). The CDR3 loop spans 16 amino acids. Trimming left V 3 bases short and J 3 bases short, with 13 bases between. In DNA form, the CDR3 reads TGTGCCAGCAGCTGGACCCGGGAGGTCTATAATTCACCCCTCCACTTT. Translating gives CASSWTREVYNSPLHF.

This clonotype came up many times. The chain is built from TRBV20-1 and TRBJ2-7, with 11 bases lining up with TRBD2. Trimming took 3 bases from V and 3 from J; bases not matched to a gene: 7. This CDR3 comprises 15 residues. Germline values: CDR1 DFQATT, CDR2 SNEGSKA (reference sequence). CDR3 in DNA: TGCAGTGCTAGGAGAGGGACTAGCGGAATCTACGAGCAGTACTTC. It specifies CSARRGTSGIYEQYF.

This clonotype has just a few counts. This CDR3 reads CASSLGHFSNQPQHF. The CDR3 nucleotides are TGTGCCAGCAGCCTAGGACACTTTAGCAATCAGCCCCAGCATTTT. The J gene is TRBJ1-5, the V gene TRBV2; D perhaps matches TRBD1 (5 bases). The CDR3 totals 15 residues. V was shortened by 6 bases and J by 0 bases, with 12 bases between the two germline ends. Germline V gives CDR1 SNHLY, CDR2 FYNNEI.

This chain joins TRBV6-2 or TRBV6-3 and TRBJ1-4, with unresolved D. V gave up 9 bases and J gave up 7 bases, with 9 bases separating them. The germline V gene has CDR1 MNHEY and CDR2 SVGEGT. CDR3 length equals 11 residues. As DNA, the CDR3 is TGTGCCAGTCGGTATGGTGAAAAACTGTTTTTT. Translation: CASRYGEKLFF.

This clonotype was seen repeatedly, ten times or more. For the CDR3, the DNA is TGTGCCAGCAGTTACCCTATAGCGGGAGGAATAGATACGCAGTATTTT. This encodes CASSYPIAGGIDTQYF. The V and J genes are TRBV6-5 and TRBJ2-3; 10 nucleotides agree with TRBD2. Germline lookup yields CDR1 MNHEY and CDR2 SVGAGI. The junction had 7 bases not matched to a gene; V was cut back by 2 bases and J by 5 bases. The CDR3 extends over 16 amino acids.

This clonotype has only a few counts. J is TRBJ2-1 and V is TRBV20-1; 9 positions agree with TRBD2. V shed 0 bases, J shed 1 base, and the junction held 7 bases outside the gene matches. Germline V lookup: CDR1 DFQATT, CDR2 SNEGSKA (reference sequence). CDR3 size: 17 residues. CDR3 amino acids: CSARDPGLAFSYNEQFF. As DNA, the CDR3 is TGCAGTGCTAGAGATCCCGGACTAGCGTTTTCCTACAATGAGCAGTTCTTC.

This clonotype was observed at least ten times. This sequence joins TRBV20-1 and TRBJ2-3; TRBD2 agrees at 11 bases. Trimming cost V 5 bases and J 0 bases; bases outside gene matches: 13. Per germline, CDR1 DFQATT and CDR2 SNEGSKA (reference sequence). The CDR3 runs 18 residues. CDR3 amino acids: CSALLSGRANRSTDTQYF. The CDR3 nucleotides are TGCAGTGCTTTGCTTAGCGGGAGGGCGAATCGTAGCACAGATACGCAGTATTTT.

The chain joins TRBV14 to TRBJ2-2; D could derive from TRBD1 or TRBD2 (5 bases each). The V end was cut by 4 bases, the J end by 5 bases, with 14 bases between. The CDR3 sequence is 15 residues long. Germline V gene sequence: CDR1 SGHDN, CDR2 FVKESK. The CDR3 region has the DNA TGTGCCAGCAGCCCAGGTCAGGGAGATACCGGGGAGCTGTTTTTT. Amino acids: CASSPGQGDTGELFF. Variable domain in full (rest from reference TRBV14 and TRBJ2-2): EAGVTQFPSHSVIEKGQTVTLRCDPISGHDNLYWYRRVMGKEIKFLLHFVKESKQDESGMPNNRFLAERTGGTYSTLKVQPAELEDSGVYFCASSPGQGDTGELFFGEGSRLTVL.

This clonotype was counted a single time. This chain links TRBV7-2 with TRBJ1-5; perhaps TRBD1 as D (5 bases). The V end was cut by 5 bases, the J end by 2 bases, with 13 bases between. CDR1 is SGHTA and CDR2 is FQGNSA in the germline V gene. This CDR3 region has 15 residues. The CDR3 nucleotides read TGTGCCAGCAGCCTCCCGGGCAGGGGCAATCAGCCCCAGCATTTT. Translated: CASSLPGRGNQPQHF.

The sample holds a few counts of this clonotype. The chain has TRBV19 and TRBJ2-1, with TRBD2 identical over 10 bases. Trimming at V came to 5 bases and at J to 5 bases, leaving 9 bases not matched to a gene. Germline V lookup: CDR1 LNHDA, CDR2 SQIVND (reference sequence). The CDR3 is made up of 16 amino acids. The CDR3, as DNA: TGTGCCAGTAGTCACTTCGGACTAGCGGCTAACAATGAGCAGTTCTTC. Translation: CASSHFGLAANNEQFF.

This clonotype turned up a few times. This chain joins TRBV12-5 and TRBJ2-1, with D unresolved. The CDR3 is made up of 16 amino acids. Trimming took 5 bases from V and 0 from J, leaving 14 bases between them. Germline assignment: CDR1 LGHNT and CDR2 FRNRAP. The CDR3 reads CASGPSGWSSYNEQFF. DNA of the CDR3: TGTGCTAGTGGTCCCTCCGGGTGGAGCTCCTACAATGAGCAGTTCTTC.

The table lists this clonotype with a few counts. The chain employs TRBV28 and TRBJ2-1; 13 bases match TRBD2. Germline trimming cut 6 bases from V and 8 bases from J; bases unmatched to any gene: 10. CDR1 is MDHEN, CDR2 SYDVKM, per germline. CDR3 length: 16 residues. CDR3 in amino acids: CASSSGTSGTLDEQFF. As DNA, the CDR3 is TGTGCCAGCAGCTCGGGGACTAGCGGGACTCTCGATGAGCAGTTCTTC.

At least ten counts were recorded for this clonotype. The chain carries TRBV20-1 and TRBJ2-5; the D gene is possibly TRBD1 (5 bases). V lost 0 bases to trimming and J lost 0 bases, with 11 bases between them. Germline lookup yields CDR1 DFQATT and CDR2 SNEGSKA (reference sequence). CDR3 length equals 15 residues. The CDR3 here is CSARDDRKYQETQYF. The CDR3 DNA is TGCAGTGCTAGAGATGACAGAAAGTACCAAGAGACCCAGTACTTC.

In this sample, this clonotype turned up once. The V gene is TRBV11-2, the J gene TRBJ2-2, with 9 bases matching TRBD2. CDR1 is SGHAT and CDR2 is FQNNGV in the germline V gene. The CDR3 contains 15 residues. The J segment lost 4 bases and the V segment lost 6 bases, leaving 6 bases of the junction unmatched. The CDR3 loop reads CASSYSGRATGELFF. CDR3 sequence (DNA): TGTGCCAGCAGTTATAGCGGGAGAGCCACCGGGGAGCTGTTTTTT. Variable domain in full (rest from reference TRBV11-2 and TRBJ2-2): EAGVAQSPRYKIIEKRQSVAFWCNPISGHATLYWYQQILGQGPKLLIQFQNNGVVDDSQLPKDRFSAERLKGVDSTLKIQPAKLEDSAVYLCASSYSGRATGELFFGEGSRLTVL.

This clonotype was picked up a small number of times. The rearrangement joins TRBV4-3 to TRBJ2-7; D may match TRBD1 or TRBD2 (5 bases each). CDR1 and CDR2 from the germline V gene are LGHNA and YSLEER. This CDR3 region has 14 residues. Trimming cost V 5 bases and J 2 bases, with 13 bases left between them. In DNA, the CDR3 is TGCGCCAGCAGCTACCGGGACGGACCCTACGAGCAGTACTTC. Translating it yields CASSYRDGPYEQYF.

This clonotype was counted at least ten times. The chain links TRBV25-1 to TRBJ2-3, with 7 bases matching TRBD1. With V trimmed by 0 bases and J by 9 bases, 9 bases remained unmatched. The germline gives CDR1 MGHDK, CDR2 SYGVNS. The CDR3 is 15 amino acids. The CDR3 DNA is TGTGCCAGCAGTGAATACGGGACAGTGACGAGAACGCAGTATTTT. Translated, it gives CASSEYGTVTRTQYF.

The chain recombines TRBV20-1 with TRBJ2-7; TRBD2 matches at 10 bases. Germline V CDR1 and CDR2: DFQATT, SNEGSKA (reference sequence). V was pared by 1 base and J by 3 bases, with 6 bases of the junction left unmatched. The CDR3 extends over 15 amino acids. CDR3 bases: TGCAGTGCTAGAGTTTCAGGACTAGCGGACTACGAGCAGTACTTC. This translates into CSARVSGLADYEQYF.

The chain has TRBV12-3 or TRBV12-4 and TRBJ2-7; D is possibly TRBD2 (6 bases). Trimming removed 5 bases at V and 4 bases at J, with 15 bases between. The CDR3 is made up of 14 amino acids. The CDR3 reads CASSRGDSSYEQYF. The CDR3 DNA reads TGTGCCAGCAGTCGCGGGGATTCGTCGTACGAGCAGTACTTC.

This clonotype was found a few times. The chain employs TRBV6-1 and TRBJ2-1; 7 nucleotides agree with TRBD1. Germline V gives CDR1 MNHNS, CDR2 SASEGT. The CDR3 is made up of 16 amino acids. Trimming cost V 8 bases and J 1 base; bases outside gene matches: 11. The CDR3 reads CASGRGGWGSYNEQFF. The CDR3 nucleotides are TGTGCCAGCGGGAGAGGGGGCTGGGGATCCTACAATGAGCAGTTCTTC.

This clonotype was seen at least ten times. The chain employs TRBV25-1 and TRBJ1-4; D gene uncertain. CDR1 MGHDK and CDR2 SYGVNS come from the germline V gene. The CDR3 totals 14 residues. V lost 4 bases and J 4 bases, leaving 10 bases between the germline ends. CDR3 protein: CASSGAGSNEKLFF. For the CDR3, the DNA is TGTGCCAGCAGTGGGGCCGGGAGTAATGAAAAACTGTTTTTT.

In its sample, this clonotype was seen many times. V is TRBV7-6 and J is TRBJ2-7; unclear D gene. Germline V CDR1 and CDR2: SGHVS, FNYEAQ. CDR3 length equals 12 residues. The germline V and J ends were trimmed by 1 base and 6 bases, with 7 bases remaining between them. This CDR3 is CASSLVVSEQYF. The DNA of the CDR3 is TGTGCCAGCAGCTTAGTCGTGTCCGAGCAGTACTTC.